The sequence of this T cell receptor beta chain was determined in a study of cytomegalovirus exposure and HLA in healthy donors. General study points: A subsequent analysis found that TCR clusters from the first cohort also tended to co-occur in the approximately 130 validation repertoires, with less than 95% of cluster scores above 0.

The method was immunoSEQ multiplex PCR; TCRdb's version includes in-frame clones alone and lacks a portion of them. The sample contains tens of thousands of clones, over 85% of which appear only once. This CDR3 comprises 15 residues. Germline CDR1 and CDR2: MNHNS and SASEGT. After removal of 3 bases from V and 1 base from J, the junction contained 3 bases not matched to a gene. The donors were members of the validation cohort, which comprised 120 subjects and was separate from the first cohort of roughly 700 subjects. About this clone: Its antigen is not identified.

V usage is TRBV6-1 and J usage is TRBJ2-7; 10 bases line up with TRBD2. Source material: PBMCs. This clonotype was obtained from a man between 18 and 29 years old in good health and CMV-seronegative. The CDR3 DNA reads as TGTGCCAGCAGTGACCTAGCGGGAGCTTCCTACGAGCAGTACTTC. Residues: CASSDLAGASYEQYF.